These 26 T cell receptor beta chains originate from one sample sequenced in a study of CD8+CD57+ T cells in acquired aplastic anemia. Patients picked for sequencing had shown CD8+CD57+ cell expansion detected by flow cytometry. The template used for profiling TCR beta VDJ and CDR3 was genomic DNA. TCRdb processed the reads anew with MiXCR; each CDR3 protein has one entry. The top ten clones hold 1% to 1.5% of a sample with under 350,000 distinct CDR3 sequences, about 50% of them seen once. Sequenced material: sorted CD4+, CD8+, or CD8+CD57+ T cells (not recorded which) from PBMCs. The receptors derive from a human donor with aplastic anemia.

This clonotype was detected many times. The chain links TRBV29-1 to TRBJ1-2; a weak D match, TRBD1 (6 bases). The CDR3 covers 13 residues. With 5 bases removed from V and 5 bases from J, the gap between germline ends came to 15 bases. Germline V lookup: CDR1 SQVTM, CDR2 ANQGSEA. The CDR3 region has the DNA TGCAGCGTTCCCACGGGGGCGCGATATGGCTACACCTTC. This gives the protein CSVPTGARYGYTF.

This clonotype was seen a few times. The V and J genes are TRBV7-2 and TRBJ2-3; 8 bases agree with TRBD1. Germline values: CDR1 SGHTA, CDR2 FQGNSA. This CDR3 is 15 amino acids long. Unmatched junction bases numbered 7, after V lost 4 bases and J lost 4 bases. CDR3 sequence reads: CASSSPQQGADTQYF. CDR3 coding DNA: TGTGCCAGCAGCTCACCTCAACAGGGGGCAGATACGCAGTATTTT.

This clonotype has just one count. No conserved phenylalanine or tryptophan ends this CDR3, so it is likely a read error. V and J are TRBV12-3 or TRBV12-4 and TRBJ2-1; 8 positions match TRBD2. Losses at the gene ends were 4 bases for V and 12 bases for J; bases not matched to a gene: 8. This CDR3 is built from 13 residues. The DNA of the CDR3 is TGTGCCAGCAGTTACGGGGGGGCAGCCAGGCAGTTCTCC. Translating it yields CASSYGGAARQFS.

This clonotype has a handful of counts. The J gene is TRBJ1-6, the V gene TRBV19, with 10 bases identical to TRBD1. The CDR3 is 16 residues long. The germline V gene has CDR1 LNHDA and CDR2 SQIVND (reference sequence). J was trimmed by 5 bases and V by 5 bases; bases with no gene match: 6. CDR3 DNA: TGTGCCAGTAGTCCGACGACAGGGGGCAATAATTCACCCCTCCACTTT. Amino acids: CASSPTTGGNNSPLHF.

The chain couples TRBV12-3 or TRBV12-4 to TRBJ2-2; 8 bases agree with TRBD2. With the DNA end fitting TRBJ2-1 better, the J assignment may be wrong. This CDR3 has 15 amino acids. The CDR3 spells CASSLQSGRDNEQFF. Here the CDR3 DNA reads TGTGCCAGCAGTTTACAGAGCGGGAGAGACAATGAGCAGTTCTTC.

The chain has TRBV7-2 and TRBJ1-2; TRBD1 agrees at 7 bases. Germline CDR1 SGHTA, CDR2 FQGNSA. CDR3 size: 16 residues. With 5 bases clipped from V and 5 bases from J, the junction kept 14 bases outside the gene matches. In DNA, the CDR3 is TGTGCCAGCAGCCCACAGGGTGGGACAGCCACGTATGGCTACACCTTC. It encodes CASSPQGGTATYGYTF.

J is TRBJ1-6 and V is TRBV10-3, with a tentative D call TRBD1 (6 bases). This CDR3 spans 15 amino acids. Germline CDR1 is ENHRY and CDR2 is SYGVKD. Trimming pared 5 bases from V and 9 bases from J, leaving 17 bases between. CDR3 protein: CAISLDSEGVSPLHF. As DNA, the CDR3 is TGTGCCATCAGTTTGGACAGTGAAGGGGTTTCACCCCTCCACTTT.

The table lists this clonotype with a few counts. The CDR3 DNA sequence: TGCAGTGCTAGGCTAGCGGGGGGAACCCAAGAGACCCAGTACTTC. It yields the protein CSARLAGGTQETQYF. The V call is TRBV20-1, the J call TRBJ2-5; 11 bases map to TRBD2. This CDR3 comprises 15 residues. Germline V gene sequence: CDR1 DFQATT, CDR2 SNEGSKA (reference sequence). V shed 3 bases, J shed 1 base, and the junction held 4 bases outside the gene matches.

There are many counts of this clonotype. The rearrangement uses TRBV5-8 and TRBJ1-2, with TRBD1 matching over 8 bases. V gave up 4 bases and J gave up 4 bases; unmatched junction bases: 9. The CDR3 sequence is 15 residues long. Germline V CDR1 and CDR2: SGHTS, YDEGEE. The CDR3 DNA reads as TGTGCCAGCAGCCCGGGACAGGCTACTTCCTATGGCTACACCTTC. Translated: CASSPGQATSYGYTF.

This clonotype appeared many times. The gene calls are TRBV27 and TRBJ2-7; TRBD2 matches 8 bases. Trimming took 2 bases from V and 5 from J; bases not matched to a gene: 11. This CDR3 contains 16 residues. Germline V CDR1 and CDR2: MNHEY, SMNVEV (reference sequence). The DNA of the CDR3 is TGTGCCAGCAGTTTACGGTTGGGGACTAGTAACCACGAGCAGTACTTC. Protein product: CASSLRLGTSNHEQYF.

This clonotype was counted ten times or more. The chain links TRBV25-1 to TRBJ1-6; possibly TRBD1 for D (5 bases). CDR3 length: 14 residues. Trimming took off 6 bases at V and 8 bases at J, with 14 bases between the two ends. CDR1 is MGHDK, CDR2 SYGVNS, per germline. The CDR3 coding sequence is TGTGCCAGCAGCTCAGGGTTTTGGGATTCACCCCTCCACTTT. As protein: CASSSGFWDSPLHF.

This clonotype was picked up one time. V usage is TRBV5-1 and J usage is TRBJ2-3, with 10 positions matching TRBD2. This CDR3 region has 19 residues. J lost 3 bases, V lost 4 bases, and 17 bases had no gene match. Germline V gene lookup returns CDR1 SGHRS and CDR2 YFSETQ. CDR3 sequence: CASSPHTPAAGGRTDTQYF. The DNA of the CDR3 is TGCGCCAGCAGCCCCCACACCCCAGCAGCGGGGGGGCGAACAGATACGCAGTATTTT.

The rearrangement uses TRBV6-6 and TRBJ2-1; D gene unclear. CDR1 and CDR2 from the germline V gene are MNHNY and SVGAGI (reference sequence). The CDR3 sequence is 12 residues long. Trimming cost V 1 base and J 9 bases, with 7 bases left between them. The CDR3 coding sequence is TGTGCCAGCAGTTACTATCTGGGTGAGCAGTTCTTC. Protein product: CASSYYLGEQFF.

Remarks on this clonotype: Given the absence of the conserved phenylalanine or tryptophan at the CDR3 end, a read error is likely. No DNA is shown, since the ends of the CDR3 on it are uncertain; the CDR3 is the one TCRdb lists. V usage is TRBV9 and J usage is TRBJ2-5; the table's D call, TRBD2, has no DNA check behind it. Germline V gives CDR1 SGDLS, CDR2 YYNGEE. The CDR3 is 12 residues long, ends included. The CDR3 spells CASSVAKVAGYL.

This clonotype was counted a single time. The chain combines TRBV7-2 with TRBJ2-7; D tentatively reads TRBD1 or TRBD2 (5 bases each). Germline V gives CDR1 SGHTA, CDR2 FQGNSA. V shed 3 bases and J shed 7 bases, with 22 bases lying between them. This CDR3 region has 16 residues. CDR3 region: CASSLGFGAVRPEQYF. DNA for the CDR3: TGTGCCAGCAGCTTGGGGTTCGGGGCAGTACGGCCAGAGCAGTACTTC.

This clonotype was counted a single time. The CDR3 here is CASSVYGGGTDTQYF. The DNA of the CDR3 is TGTGCCAGCAGCGTATACGGGGGAGGCACAGATACGCAGTATTTT. The chain combines TRBV9 with TRBJ2-3; D is perhaps TRBD2 (6 bases). The CDR3 totals 15 residues. V lost 1 base and J lost 1, with 10 bases in between. The V gene's germline CDR1 is SGDLS and CDR2 YYNGEE.

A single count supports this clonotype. CDR3 sequence (DNA): TGTGCCAGCAGCTCACAGGGACTAAGTGAGCAGTTCTTC. Residues: CASSSQGLSEQFF. The V and J genes are TRBV7-9 and TRBJ2-1, with D maybe TRBD2 (7 bases). Germline-derived CDR1 and CDR2 are SEHNR and FQNEAQ (reference sequence). V lost 4 bases to trimming and J lost 9 bases, with 13 bases between them. This CDR3 has 13 amino acids.

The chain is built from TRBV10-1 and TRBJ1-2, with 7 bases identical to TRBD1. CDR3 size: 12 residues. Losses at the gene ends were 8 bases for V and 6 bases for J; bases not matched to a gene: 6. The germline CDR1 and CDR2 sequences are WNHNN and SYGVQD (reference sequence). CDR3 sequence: CASPTGWDGYTF. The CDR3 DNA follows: TGCGCCAGCCCGACAGGGTGGGATGGCTACACCTTC.

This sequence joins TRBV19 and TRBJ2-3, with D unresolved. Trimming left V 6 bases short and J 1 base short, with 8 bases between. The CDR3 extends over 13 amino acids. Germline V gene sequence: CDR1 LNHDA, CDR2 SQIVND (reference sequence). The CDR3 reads CASRVSGTDTQYF. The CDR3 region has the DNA TGTGCCAGTAGGGTGAGTGGCACAGATACGCAGTATTTT.

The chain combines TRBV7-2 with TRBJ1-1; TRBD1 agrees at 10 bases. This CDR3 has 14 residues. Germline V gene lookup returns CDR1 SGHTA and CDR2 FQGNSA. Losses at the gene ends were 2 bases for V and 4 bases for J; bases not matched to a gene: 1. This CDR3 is CTSSLWDRGTEAFF. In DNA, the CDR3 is TGTACCAGCAGCTTATGGGACAGGGGCACTGAAGCTTTCTTT.

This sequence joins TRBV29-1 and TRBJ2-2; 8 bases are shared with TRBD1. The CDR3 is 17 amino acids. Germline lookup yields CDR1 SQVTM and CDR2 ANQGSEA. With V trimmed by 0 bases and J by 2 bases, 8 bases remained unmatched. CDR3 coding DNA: TGCAGCGTTGAAGAATTTACCGGGACAGGCAACACCGGGGAGCTGTTTTTT. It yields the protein CSVEEFTGTGNTGELFF.

The DNA of the CDR3 is TGTGCCAGCAGCCTAGGACAGGCCCCCTACGAGCAGTACTTC. Protein sequence: CASSLGQAPYEQYF. V usage is TRBV9 and J usage is TRBJ2-7; 7 positions match TRBD1. The CDR3 has 14 amino acids. Trimming cost V 4 bases and J 2 bases; bases outside gene matches: 6. The germline gives CDR1 SGDLS, CDR2 YYNGEE.

Written as DNA, the CDR3 is TGTGCCATCAGAAGGACAGGGAACTACGAGCAGTACTTC. It translates to CAIRRTGNYEQYF. The chain has TRBV10-3 and TRBJ2-7; 8 nucleotides line up with TRBD1. The V gene's germline CDR1 is ENHRY and CDR2 SYGVKD. The length of the CDR3 is 13 residues. Trimming at V came to 6 bases and at J to 3 bases, leaving 4 bases not matched to a gene.

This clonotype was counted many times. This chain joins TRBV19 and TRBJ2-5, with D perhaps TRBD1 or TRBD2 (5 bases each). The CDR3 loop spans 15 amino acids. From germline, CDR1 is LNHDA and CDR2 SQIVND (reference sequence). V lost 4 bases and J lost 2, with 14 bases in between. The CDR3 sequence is CASSTGGSWQETQYF. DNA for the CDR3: TGTGCCAGTAGTACTGGGGGAAGTTGGCAAGAGACCCAGTACTTC.

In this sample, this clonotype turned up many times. The CDR3 bases are TGTGCCAGCACTAAGGACAGGAACTATGGCTACACCTTC. This translates into CASTKDRNYGYTF. V and J are TRBV6-1 and TRBJ1-2; 7 bases fit TRBD1. The CDR3 has 13 amino acids. In germline, CDR1 is MNHNS, CDR2 SASEGT. V dropped 7 bases and J dropped 2; count of bases not matched to a gene: 4.

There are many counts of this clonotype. The CDR3 bases are TGCGCCAGCATTCCCGGGGGCGACACAGATACGCAGTATTTT. It yields the protein CASIPGGDTDTQYF. The chain couples TRBV5-1 to TRBJ2-3, with D perhaps given as TRBD1 or TRBD2 (6 bases each). The CDR3 has 14 residues. Germline-derived CDR1 and CDR2 are SGHRS and YFSETQ. The V and J ends lost 6 bases and 2 bases respectively, with 13 bases between them.